This T cell receptor beta chain was recovered during a study of control samples from healthy donors and cancer patients. Clones were sequenced by immunoSEQ multiplex PCR, and TCRdb holds only the in-frame ones, with some missing. The data contain about 86,000 clones, approximately 93% of them singletons. CDR1 SQVTM and CDR2 ANQGSEA come from the germline V gene. V was pared by 0 bases and J by 0 bases, with 12 bases between. This CDR3 is 16 amino acids long. The receptor comes from a woman in her twenties or thirties in good health. Sequenced input: blood. The gene calls are TRBV29-1 and TRBJ2-1; TRBD1 is a possible D gene (6 bases). The CDR3 coding sequence is TGCAGCGTTGAAGACTTAGACAGGAGCTCCTACAATGAGCAGTTCTTC. It encodes CSVEDLDRSSYNEQFF.